This passage covers 2 T cell receptor beta chains from one sample sequenced in a study of cytomegalovirus exposure and HLA in healthy donors (dated by TCRdb to about 2017). Library prep was done by the immunoSEQ multiplex PCR assay. The multiplex PCR relied on a mix of 60 forward primers for TCR Vbeta segments and 13 reverse primers for TCR Jbeta segments. Drawn from immuneACCESS, this table holds only the in-frame rearrangements with V and J called that TCRdb kept. Clones are partly lost; checked studies trace under half to an unresolved V gene and leave the rest unexplained. The sample records 95,000 to 130,000 clones, over 8% of which are singletons. Jointly, the top ten make up less than 4% of the sample. Sequenced: PBMCs. The receptors stem from a man younger than 45 in good health and CMV-seronegative.

The chain is built from TRBV29-1 and TRBJ1-2; D is ambiguous. Germline CDR1 reads SQVTM; CDR2 reads ANQGSEA. The CDR3 consists of 11 residues. V was trimmed by 3 bases and J by 8 bases, leaving 10 bases between them. The CDR3 DNA reads TGCAGCGTTGAGTCCCGCGGGGGCTACACCTTC. Its translation: CSVESRGGYTF.

This sequence joins TRBV28 and TRBJ2-1; possible D gene TRBD2, 6 bases. Trimming stripped 5 bases from V and 0 bases from J, with 11 bases between. Germline CDR1 MDHEN, CDR2 SYDVKM. The CDR3 has 15 residues. Written as DNA, the CDR3 is TGTGCCAGCAGTGGGGACTCCCTCTCCTACAATGAGCAGTTCTTC. This sequence encodes CASSGDSLSYNEQFF.